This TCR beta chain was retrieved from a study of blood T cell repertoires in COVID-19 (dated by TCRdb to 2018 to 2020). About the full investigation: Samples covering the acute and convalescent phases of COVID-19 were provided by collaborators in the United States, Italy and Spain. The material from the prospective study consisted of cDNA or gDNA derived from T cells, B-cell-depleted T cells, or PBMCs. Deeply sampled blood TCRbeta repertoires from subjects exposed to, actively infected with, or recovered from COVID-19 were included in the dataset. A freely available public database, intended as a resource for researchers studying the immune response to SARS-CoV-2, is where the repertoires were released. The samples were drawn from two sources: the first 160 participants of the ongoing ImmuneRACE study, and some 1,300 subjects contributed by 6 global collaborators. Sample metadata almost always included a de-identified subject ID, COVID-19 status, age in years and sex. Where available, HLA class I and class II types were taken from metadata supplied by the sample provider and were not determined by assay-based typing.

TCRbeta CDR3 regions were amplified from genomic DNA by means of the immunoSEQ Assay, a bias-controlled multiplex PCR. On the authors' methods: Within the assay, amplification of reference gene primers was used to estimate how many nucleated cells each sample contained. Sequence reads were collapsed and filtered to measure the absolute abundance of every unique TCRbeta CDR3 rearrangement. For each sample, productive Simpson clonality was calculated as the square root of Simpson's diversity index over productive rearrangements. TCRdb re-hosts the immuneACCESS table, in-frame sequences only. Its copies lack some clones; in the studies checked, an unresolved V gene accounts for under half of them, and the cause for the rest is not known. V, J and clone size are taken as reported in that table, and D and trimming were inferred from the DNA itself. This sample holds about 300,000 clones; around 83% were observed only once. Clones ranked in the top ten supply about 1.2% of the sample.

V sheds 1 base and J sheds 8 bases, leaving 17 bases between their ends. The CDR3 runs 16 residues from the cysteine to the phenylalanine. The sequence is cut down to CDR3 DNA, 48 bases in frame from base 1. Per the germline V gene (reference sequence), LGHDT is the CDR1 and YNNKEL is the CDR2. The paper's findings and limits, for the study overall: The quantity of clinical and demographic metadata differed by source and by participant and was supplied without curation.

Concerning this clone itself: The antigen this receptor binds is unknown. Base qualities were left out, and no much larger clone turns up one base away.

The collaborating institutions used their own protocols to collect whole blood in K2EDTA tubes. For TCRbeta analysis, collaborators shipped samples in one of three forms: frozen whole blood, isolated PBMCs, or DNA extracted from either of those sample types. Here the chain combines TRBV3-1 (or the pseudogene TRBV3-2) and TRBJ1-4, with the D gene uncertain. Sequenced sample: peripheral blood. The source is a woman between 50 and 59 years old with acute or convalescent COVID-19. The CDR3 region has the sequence CASSQGPPGFGEKLFF. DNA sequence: TGTGCCAGCAGCCAAGGTCCCCCGGGTTTTGGGGAAAAACTGTTTTTT.